The clone carrying this T cell receptor (beta chain) was picked up many times. The antigen remains undetermined. These data originate in a study of shared clonotypes between healthy human individuals. Study context: The donor pool was made up of a couple of women and three men aged 18 to 49. Study-wide results and caveats: Represented diversity (both genetic and exposure-history) was limited by the small number of donors.

The method was immunoSEQ multiplex PCR; TCRdb's version includes in-frame clones alone and lacks a portion of them. The table lists about half a million clones, approximately 82% of them singletons. Study donors comprised healthy, HIV-negative adults devoid of recent acute infection or vaccination. Nashville, Tennessee was home to all donors, each a Caucasian adult. Trimming removed 3 bases from V and 9 bases from J; junction bases left unmatched: 7. The germline CDR1 and CDR2 sequences are SGDLS and YYNGEE. The CDR3 spans 15 residues. The chain joins TRBV9 to TRBJ2-1; 12 bases fit TRBD2. This clonotype was obtained from a woman in her thirties or forties in good health. Some clones in this sample may be carry-over from other donors' samples. The sample was PBMCs. In DNA, the CDR3 is TGTGCCAGCAGCGAGACTAGCGGGAGCCCGGCTGAGCAGTTCTTC. Protein sequence: CASSETSGSPAEQFF.